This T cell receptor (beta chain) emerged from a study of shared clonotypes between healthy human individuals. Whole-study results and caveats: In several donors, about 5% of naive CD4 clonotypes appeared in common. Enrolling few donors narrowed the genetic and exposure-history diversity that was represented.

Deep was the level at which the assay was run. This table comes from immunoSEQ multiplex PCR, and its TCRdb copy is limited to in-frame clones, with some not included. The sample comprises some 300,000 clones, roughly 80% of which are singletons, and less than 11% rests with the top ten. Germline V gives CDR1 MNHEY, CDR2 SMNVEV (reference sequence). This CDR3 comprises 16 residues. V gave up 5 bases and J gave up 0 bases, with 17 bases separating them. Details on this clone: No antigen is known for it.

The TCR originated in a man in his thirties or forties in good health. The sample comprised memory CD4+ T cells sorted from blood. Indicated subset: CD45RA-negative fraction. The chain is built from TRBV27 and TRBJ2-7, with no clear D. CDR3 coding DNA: TGTGCCAGCAGTCCACAACCCGCGGTGAGCTCCTACGAGCAGTACTTC. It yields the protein CASSPQPAVSSYEQYF.